The T cell receptor (beta chain) described here comes from a study of technical replicates of blood from several donors. The assay was immunoSEQ multiplex PCR, and TCRdb's table has in-frame clones only and misses some. The sample has over 70,000 clones; 90% are singletons. The sample consisted of PBMCs. The sequence came from a human donor in good health. Some clones in this sample may be carry-over from other donors' samples.

The CDR3, as DNA: TGTGCCAGCAGCAGGGACAGGGCACCCTACGAGCAGTACTTC. Translated, it gives CASSRDRAPYEQYF. The V and J genes are TRBV7-9 and TRBJ2-7; 9 bases are shared with TRBD1. Germline V gene sequence: CDR1 SEHNR, CDR2 FQNEAQ (reference sequence). J was trimmed by 2 bases and V by 5 bases; bases with no gene match: 4. The CDR3 contains 14 residues.